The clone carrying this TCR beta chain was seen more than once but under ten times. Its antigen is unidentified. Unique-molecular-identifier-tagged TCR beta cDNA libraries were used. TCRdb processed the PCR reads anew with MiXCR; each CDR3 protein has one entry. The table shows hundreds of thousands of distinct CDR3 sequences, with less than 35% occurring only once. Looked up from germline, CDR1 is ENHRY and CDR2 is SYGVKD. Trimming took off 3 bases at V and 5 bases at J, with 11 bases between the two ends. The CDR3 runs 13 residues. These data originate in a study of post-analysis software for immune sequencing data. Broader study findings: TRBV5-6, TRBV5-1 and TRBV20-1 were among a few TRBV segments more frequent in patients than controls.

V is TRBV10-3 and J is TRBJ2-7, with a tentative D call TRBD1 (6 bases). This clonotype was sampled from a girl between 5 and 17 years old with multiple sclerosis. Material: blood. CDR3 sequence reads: CAISDGRGNEQYF. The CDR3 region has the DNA TGTGCCATCAGTGACGGCAGGGGCAACGAGCAGTACTTC.